This T cell receptor beta chain was sequenced in a study of cytomegalovirus exposure and HLA in healthy donors. Trimming stripped 3 bases from V and 0 bases from J, with 9 bases between. Germline V CDR1 and CDR2: SEHNR, FQNEAQ (reference sequence). The CDR3 totals 14 residues. This clone occurred many times. This PCR relied on a set of 60 Vbeta primers and 13 Jbeta primers. Repertoires were generated with immunoSEQ multiplex PCR, while TCRdb's copy carries only in-frame clones and drops some. Of approximately 120,000 clones listed, about four fifths are singletons. The sequencing input was PBMCs. The TCR originated in a young man in good health and CMV-seronegative. V is TRBV7-9 and J is TRBJ2-7, with D hard to call. The CDR3 protein is CASSLGQSSYEQYF. CDR3 coding DNA: TGTGCCAGCAGCTTGGGCCAGAGCTCCTACGAGCAGTACTTC.